Presented here are 26 T cell receptor beta chains from one specimen sequenced in a study of radiation and T cells in renal cell carcinoma. This sample's time point: baseline pretreatment blood. Described treatment: 15 Gy SBRT to primary tumor, nephrectomy 4 weeks later. Here immunoSEQ multiplex PCR was the method, and the copy in TCRdb shows in-frame clones only, minus some. The data show roughly 130,000 clones, about 88% seen once. The specimen was blood, collected from a patient whose treatment included radiotherapy and nephrectomy. These receptors all come from a woman aged 50 to 65 with renal cell carcinoma.

J is TRBJ2-3 and V is TRBV7-6; TRBD2 aligns across 9 bases. The CDR3 sequence is 16 residues long. The germline V gene has CDR1 SGHVS and CDR2 FNYEAQ. V trimming: 7 bases; J trimming: 1 base; junction bases outside the gene matches: 9. The CDR3 reads CASTPRASGGTDTQYF. The CDR3 DNA reads TGTGCCAGCACCCCACGGGCTAGCGGGGGCACAGATACGCAGTATTTT.

The chain has TRBV6-6 and TRBJ1-4; 7 bases map to TRBD1. The CDR3 consists of 15 residues. Trimming removed 7 bases from V and 3 bases from J; junction bases left unmatched: 8. The germline V gene encodes CDR1 MNHNY and CDR2 SVGAGI (reference sequence). CDR3 region: CASIKGAHANEKLFF. DNA for the CDR3: TGTGCCAGCATCAAGGGGGCGCATGCTAATGAAAAACTGTTTTTT.

This clone was counted between two and nine times. The sample contains more than one DNA sequence encoding this CDR3. The chain joins TRBV18 to TRBJ1-1; D not resolved. The CDR3 spans 12 residues. V was pared by 3 bases and J by 0 bases, with 2 bases between. Per the germline V gene, CDR1 is KGHSH and CDR2 is LQKENI. The CDR3 bases are TGTGCCAGCTCACCTTTGAACACTGAAGCTTTCTTT. Amino acids: CASSPLNTEAFF.

The genes are TRBV5-6 and TRBJ1-1, with 8 bases lining up with TRBD1. The germline V gene has CDR1 SGHDT and CDR2 YYEEEE. The CDR3 runs 14 residues. Trimming at V came to 5 bases and at J to 0 bases, leaving 3 bases not matched to a gene. CDR3 amino acids: CASSPTGVNTEAFF. The CDR3 DNA reads as TGTGCCAGCAGTCCGACAGGGGTGAACACTGAAGCTTTCTTT. The variable domain in full, with the rest retrieved from reference TRBV5-6 and TRBJ1-1, is DAGVTQSPTHLIKTRGQQVTLRCSPKSGHDTVSWYQQALGQGPQFIFQYYEEEERQRGNFPDRFSGHQFPNYSSELNVNALLLGDSALYLCASSPTGVNTEAFFGQGTRLTVV.

This clone was observed once. The rearrangement links TRBV4-2 to TRBJ2-2, with D uncertain. The CDR3 sequence is 14 residues long. V shed 3 bases and J shed 1 base, with 6 bases lying between them. CDR1 is LGHNA and CDR2 is YNFKEQ in the germline V gene. The CDR3 region is CASSQNRNTGELFF. The CDR3 DNA reads as TGTGCCAGCAGCCAGAACAGGAACACCGGGGAGCTGTTTTTT.

The genes are TRBV21-1 and TRBJ1-5; no check of the table's D call, TRBD1, against the DNA was made. TRBV21-1 is labeled a pseudogene. The CDR3 spans 15 residues. The CDR3 DNA sequence: TGTGCCAGCAGCAAGCCGGGACAGGGGAATCAGCCCCAGCATTTT. It codes for CASSKPGQGNQPQHF.

The chain couples TRBV11-2 to TRBJ2-5, with D perhaps given as TRBD1 or TRBD2 (5 bases each). Germline-derived CDR1 and CDR2 are SGHAT and FQNNGV. CDR3 length: 16 residues. V was pared by 3 bases and J by 1 base, with 15 bases between. CDR3 sequence (DNA): TGTGCCAGCAGCTTCAGAACTCTGGGGGTCCAAGAGACCCAGTACTTC. This codes for CASSFRTLGVQETQYF.

The CDR3 spells CASTPQGSSYNEQFF. The CDR3 DNA reads TGTGCCAGTACCCCCCAGGGGAGCTCCTACAATGAGCAGTTCTTC. The genes are TRBV19 and TRBJ2-1; possibly TRBD1 for D (6 bases). Germline assignment: CDR1 LNHDA and CDR2 SQIVND (reference sequence). This CDR3 spans 15 amino acids. V gave up 7 bases and J gave up 0 bases, with 13 bases separating them.

J is TRBJ2-1 and V is TRBV5-8; the D gene is possibly TRBD1 (5 bases). The V end was cut by 4 bases, the J end by 5 bases, with 13 bases between. The length of the CDR3 is 14 residues. From germline, CDR1 is SGHTS and CDR2 YDEGEE. The CDR3 loop is CASSVGPSNNEQFF. The CDR3 DNA sequence: TGTGCCAGCAGCGTGGGGCCATCTAACAATGAGCAGTTCTTC. The full variable domain, rest sourced from reference TRBV5-8 and TRBJ2-1, is EAGVTQSPTHLIKTRGQQATLRCSPISGHTSVYWYQQALGLGLQFLLWYDEGEERNRGNFPPRFSGRQFPNYSSELNVNALELEDSALYLCASSVGPSNNEQFFGPGTRLTVL.

This clone came up once. The chain couples TRBV6-6 to TRBJ2-2; D unclear. The CDR3 extends over 12 amino acids. Per the germline V gene, CDR1 is MNHNY and CDR2 is SVGAGI (reference sequence). Deletions cut 2 bases from V and 6 bases from J, with 4 bases between. CDR3 protein: CASSYVAGELFF. CDR3 nucleotide sequence: TGTGCCAGCAGTTACGTAGCCGGGGAGCTGTTTTTT.

The chain employs TRBV5-5 and TRBJ2-7; the match to TRBD2 covers 11 bases. This CDR3 has 15 residues. Germline CDR1 and CDR2: SGHKS and YYEKEE (reference sequence). The V segment lost 1 base and the J segment 4 bases; nucleotides outside the gene matches: 4. For the CDR3, the DNA is TGTGCCAGCAGCTTGAATAGCGGGGGGGCATACGAGCAGTACTTC. Translation: CASSLNSGGAYEQYF.

This clone came up once. This chain links TRBV4-3 with TRBJ2-7; maybe TRBD1 (6 bases). This CDR3 has 14 residues. The germline CDR1 and CDR2 sequences are LGHNA and YSLEER. Trimming removed 1 base at V and 10 bases at J, with 17 bases between. The CDR3 is CASSQGLSQTGQYF. The CDR3 DNA is TGCGCCAGCAGCCAAGGGTTGTCTCAGACAGGACAGTACTTC.

The V call is TRBV7-2, the J call TRBJ2-1, with D hard to call. Germline CDR1 SGHTA, CDR2 FQGNSA. This CDR3 comprises 14 residues. The V gene lost 5 bases and the J gene lost 3 bases, with 11 bases spanning the gap. CDR3 in DNA: TGTGCCAGCAGCCCACGCTACAACTACAATGAGCAGTTCTTC. This codes for CASSPRYNYNEQFF.

The rearrangement links TRBV5-6 to TRBJ2-3; D is unclear. This CDR3 contains 14 residues. V lost 0 bases to trimming and J lost 3 bases, with 8 bases between them. Per germline, CDR1 SGHDT and CDR2 YYEEEE. The CDR3 reads CASSLGPGTDTQYF. In DNA form, the CDR3 reads TGTGCCAGCAGCTTGGGTCCCGGAACAGATACGCAGTATTTT.

This chain links TRBV4-1 with TRBJ1-2; D unresolved. The CDR3 runs to 13 residues. Trimming shortened V by 0 bases and J by 5 bases, and 7 bases separated the two germline ends. Germline V gene lookup returns CDR1 MGHRA and CDR2 YSYEKL. The CDR3 region is CASSQDSGYGYTF. The CDR3 coding sequence is TGCGCCAGCAGCCAAGATAGTGGTTATGGCTACACCTTC.

The chain employs TRBV5-1 and TRBJ1-1; 7 positions match TRBD1. CDR3 size: 14 residues. Per germline, CDR1 SGHRS and CDR2 YFSETQ. V shed 4 bases, J shed 0 bases, and the junction held 3 bases outside the gene matches. Here the CDR3 DNA reads TGCGCCAGCAGCCTGGGACAGATGAACACTGAAGCTTTCTTT. Translated, it gives CASSLGQMNTEAFF.

V and J are TRBV7-2 and TRBJ2-3; 13 bases align to TRBD2. Unmatched junction bases numbered 6, after V lost 5 bases and J lost 4 bases. The CDR3 extends over 16 amino acids. CDR1 and CDR2 (germline): SGHTA, FQGNSA. CDR3 nucleotide sequence: TGTGCCAGCAGCCGATTACTAGCGGGGGGGGCAGATACGCAGTATTTT. Translated, it gives CASSRLLAGGADTQYF.

J is TRBJ2-7 and V is TRBV5-5; D possibly corresponds to TRBD1 (6 bases). Trimming took off 0 bases at V and 2 bases at J, with 18 bases between the two ends. Germline CDR1 and CDR2: SGHKS and YYEKEE (reference sequence). This CDR3 contains 17 residues. The CDR3 protein is CASSLGWRGTPPYEQYF. CDR3 DNA sequence: TGTGCCAGCAGCTTGGGGTGGAGAGGGACACCACCCTACGAGCAGTACTTC.

V is TRBV19 and J is TRBJ2-1, with D perhaps TRBD1 (5 bases). The germline gives CDR1 LNHDA, CDR2 SQIVND (reference sequence). V lost 7 bases to trimming and J lost 0 bases, with 13 bases between them. The CDR3 loop spans 15 amino acids. CDR3 DNA sequence: TGTGCCAGTATGCGACAGCACAGCTCCTACAATGAGCAGTTCTTC. It specifies CASMRQHSSYNEQFF.

This clone was counted a few times. The chain employs TRBV7-2 and TRBJ1-2; TRBD1 might be the D (6 bases). V dropped 0 bases and J dropped 0 bases, with 8 bases sitting between them. This CDR3 spans 15 amino acids. CDR1 and CDR2 from the germline V gene are SGHTA and FQGNSA. CDR3 nucleotides: TGTGCCAGCAGCTTAGCGGCAGGGGCTAACTATGGCTACACCTTC. Translating it yields CASSLAAGANYGYTF.

This rearrangement joins TRBV10-3 to TRBJ2-7; either TRBD1 or TRBD2 may fit D (5 bases each). The CDR3 spans 13 residues. Germline assignment: CDR1 ENHRY and CDR2 SYGVKD. V dropped 5 bases and J dropped 6 bases, with 14 bases sitting between them. The CDR3 nucleotides are TGTGCCATCAGTCCGGGACCCCCGTCCGAGCAGTACTTC. Translation: CAISPGPPSEQYF.

This chain links TRBV9 with TRBJ2-5; maybe TRBD2 (5 bases). Germline values: CDR1 SGDLS, CDR2 YYNGEE. The CDR3 has 16 residues. With 0 bases removed from V and 5 bases from J, the gap between germline ends came to 17 bases. In DNA form, the CDR3 reads TGTGCCAGCAGCGTAGCTTACCGCCTGGGAGCGGAGACCCAGTACTTC. This encodes CASSVAYRLGAETQYF. Full variable domain (rest looked up from reference TRBV9 and TRBJ2-5): DSGVTQTPKHLITATGQRVTLRCSPRSGDLSVYWYQQSLDQGLQFLIQYYNGEERAKGNILERFSAQQFPDLHSELNLSSLELGDSALYFCASSVAYRLGAETQYFGPGTRLLVL.

The chain is built from TRBV5-4 and TRBJ2-5; 9 bases are a match to TRBD2. The CDR3 covers 17 residues. Germline V gene data show CDR1 as SGHNT and CDR2 as YYREEE (reference sequence). V lost 4 bases to trimming and J lost 0 bases; unmatched junction nucleotides: 10. The CDR3 sequence is CASSQDNSGGHQETQYF. CDR3 in DNA: TGTGCCAGCAGCCAAGATAATAGCGGGGGCCACCAAGAGACCCAGTACTTC.

V usage is TRBV5-6 and J usage is TRBJ1-1, with D uncertain. This CDR3 spans 13 amino acids. V was trimmed by 2 bases and J by 2 bases, leaving 7 bases between them. Germline CDR1 reads SGHDT; CDR2 reads YYEEEE. The CDR3 spells CASSLEINTEAFF. The CDR3 nucleotides are TGTGCCAGCAGCTTAGAAATAAACACTGAAGCTTTCTTT.

The chain employs TRBV10-2 and TRBJ2-7; TRBD1 aligns across 8 bases. Germline CDR1 WSHSY, CDR2 SAAADI. The V segment lost 6 bases and the J segment 0 bases; nucleotides outside the gene matches: 4. The CDR3 covers 14 residues. CDR3 in DNA: TGCGCCAGCAGGCGGGACAGGAGCTCCTACGAGCAGTACTTC. This encodes CASRRDRSSYEQYF.

The table lists this clone with a few counts. This specimen includes other DNA sequences encoding the same CDR3. The chain joins TRBV29-1 to TRBJ2-1; TRBD1 might be the D (5 bases). With 1 base removed from V and 2 bases from J, the gap between germline ends came to 12 bases. Germline assignment: CDR1 SQVTM and CDR2 ANQGSEA. The length of the CDR3 is 15 residues. CDR3 bases: TGCAGCGTTGAAGTGTGGGCAGGGCCCTACAATGAGCAGTTCTTC. Translated: CSVEVWAGPYNEQFF.